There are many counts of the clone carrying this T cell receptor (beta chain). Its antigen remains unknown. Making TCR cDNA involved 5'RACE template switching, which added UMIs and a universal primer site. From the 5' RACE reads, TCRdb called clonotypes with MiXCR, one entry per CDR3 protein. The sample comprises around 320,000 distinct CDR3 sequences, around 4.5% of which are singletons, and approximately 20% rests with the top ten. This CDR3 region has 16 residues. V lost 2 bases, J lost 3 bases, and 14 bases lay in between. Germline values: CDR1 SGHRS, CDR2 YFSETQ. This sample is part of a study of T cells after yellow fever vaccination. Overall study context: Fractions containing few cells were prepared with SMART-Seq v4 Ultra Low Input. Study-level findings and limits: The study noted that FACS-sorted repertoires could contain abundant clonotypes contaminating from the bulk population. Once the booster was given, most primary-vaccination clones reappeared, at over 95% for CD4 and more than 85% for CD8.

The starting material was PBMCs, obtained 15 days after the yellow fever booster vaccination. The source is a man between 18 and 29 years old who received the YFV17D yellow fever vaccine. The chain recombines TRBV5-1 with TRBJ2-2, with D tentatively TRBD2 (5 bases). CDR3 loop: CASSFKGGLDTGELFF. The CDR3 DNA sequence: TGCGCCAGCAGCTTTAAAGGCGGACTCGACACCGGGGAGCTGTTTTTT.